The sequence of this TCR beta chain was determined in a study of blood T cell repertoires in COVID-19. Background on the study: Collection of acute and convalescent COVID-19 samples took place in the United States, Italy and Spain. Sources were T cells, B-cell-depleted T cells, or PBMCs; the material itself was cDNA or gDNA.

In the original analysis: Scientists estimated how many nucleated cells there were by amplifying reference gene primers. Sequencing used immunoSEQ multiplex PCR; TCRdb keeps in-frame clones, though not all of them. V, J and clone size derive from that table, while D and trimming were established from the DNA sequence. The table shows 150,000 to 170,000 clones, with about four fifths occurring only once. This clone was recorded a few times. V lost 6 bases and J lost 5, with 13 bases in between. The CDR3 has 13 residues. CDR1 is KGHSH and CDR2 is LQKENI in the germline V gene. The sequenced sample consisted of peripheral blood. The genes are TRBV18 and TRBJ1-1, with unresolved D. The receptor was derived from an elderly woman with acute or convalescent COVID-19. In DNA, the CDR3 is TGTGCCAGCTCTGGTAGCGGTTTGACTGAAGCTTTCTTT. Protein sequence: CASSGSGLTEAFF.